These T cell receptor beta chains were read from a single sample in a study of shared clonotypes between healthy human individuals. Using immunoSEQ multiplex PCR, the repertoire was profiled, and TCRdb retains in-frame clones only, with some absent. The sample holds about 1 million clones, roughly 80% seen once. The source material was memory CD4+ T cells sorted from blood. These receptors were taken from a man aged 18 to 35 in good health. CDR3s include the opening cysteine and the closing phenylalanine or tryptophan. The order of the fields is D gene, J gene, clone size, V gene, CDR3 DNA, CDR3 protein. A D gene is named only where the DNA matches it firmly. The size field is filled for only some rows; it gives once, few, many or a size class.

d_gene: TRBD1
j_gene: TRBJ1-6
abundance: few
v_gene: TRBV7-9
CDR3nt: TGTGCCAGCAGCCACCGCCTCGGACAGGGGGCTTCACCCCTCCACTTT
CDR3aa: CASSHRLGQGASPLHF

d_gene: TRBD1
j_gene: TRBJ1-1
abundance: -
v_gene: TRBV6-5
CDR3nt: TGTGCCAGCAGCTCCGGGACAGGGATAACTTTCTTT
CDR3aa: CASSSGTGITFF

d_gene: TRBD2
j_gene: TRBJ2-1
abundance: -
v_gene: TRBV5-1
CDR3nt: TGCGCCAGCAGCTTGTCCGGGACTAGCGGATACAATGAGCAGTTCTTC
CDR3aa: CASSLSGTSGYNEQFF

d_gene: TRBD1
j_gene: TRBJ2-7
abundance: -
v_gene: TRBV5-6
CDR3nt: TGTGCCAGCAGCTTGTCACTAGGGACAGATTCTCTTTTCTACGAGCAGTACTTC
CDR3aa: CASSLSLGTDSLFYEQYF

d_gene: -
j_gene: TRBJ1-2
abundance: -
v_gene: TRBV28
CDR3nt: TGTGCCAGCATTTCTCAATCCTATGGCTACACCTTC
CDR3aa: CASISQSYGYTF

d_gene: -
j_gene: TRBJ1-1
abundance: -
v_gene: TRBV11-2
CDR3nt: TGTGCCAGCAGCCCCGGAGGGGCTCAGAACACTGAAGCTTTCTTT
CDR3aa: CASSPGGAQNTEAFF

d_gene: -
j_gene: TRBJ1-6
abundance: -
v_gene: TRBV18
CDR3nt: TGTGCCAGCTCACCGAAAGATTCACCCCTCCACTTT
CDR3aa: CASSPKDSPLHF

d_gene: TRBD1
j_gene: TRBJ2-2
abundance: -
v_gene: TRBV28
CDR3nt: TGTGCCAGCAGTCTATACACCCGGGGACAGGCTCGCGGGGAGCTGTTTTTT
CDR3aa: CASSLYTRGQARGELFF

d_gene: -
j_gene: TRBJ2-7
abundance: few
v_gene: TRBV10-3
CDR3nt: TGTGCCATCAGTGAGTCTGAGGTCTCCTCCTACGAGCAGTACTTC
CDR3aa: CAISESEVSSYEQYF

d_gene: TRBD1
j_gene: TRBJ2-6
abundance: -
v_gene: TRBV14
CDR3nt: TGTGCCAGCAGCCAAGGTCCGACAGGGTTTGATTCGGTCTCTGGGGCCAACGTCCTGACTTTC
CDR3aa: CASSQGPTGFDSVSGANVLTF

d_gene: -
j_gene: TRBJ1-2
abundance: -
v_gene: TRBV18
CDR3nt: TGTGCCAGCTCACCACGGGACGCGTATGGCTACACCTTC
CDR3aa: CASSPRDAYGYTF

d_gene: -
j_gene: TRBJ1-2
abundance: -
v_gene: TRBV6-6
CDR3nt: TGTGCCACCACGAGGCTGGGCCAGGGCTATGGCTACACCTTC
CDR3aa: CATTRLGQGYGYTF

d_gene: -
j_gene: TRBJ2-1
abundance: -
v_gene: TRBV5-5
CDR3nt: TGTGCCAGCACCTTGGGGCTAGCGATTTACAATGAGCAGTTCTTC
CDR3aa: CASTLGLAIYNEQFF

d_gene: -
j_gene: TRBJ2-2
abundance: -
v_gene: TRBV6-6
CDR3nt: TGTGCCAGCGACCCCGACTCTTACACCGGGGAGCTGTTTTTT
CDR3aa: CASDPDSYTGELFF

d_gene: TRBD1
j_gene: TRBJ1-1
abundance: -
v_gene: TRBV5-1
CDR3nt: TGCGCCAGCAGCTCTCGGGACAGAACTGAAGCTTTCTTT
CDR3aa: CASSSRDRTEAFF

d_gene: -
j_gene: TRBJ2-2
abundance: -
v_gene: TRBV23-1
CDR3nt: TGCGCCAGCAGTCCGTATTGGACGGACACCGGGGAGCTGTTTTTT
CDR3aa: CASSPYWTDTGELFF

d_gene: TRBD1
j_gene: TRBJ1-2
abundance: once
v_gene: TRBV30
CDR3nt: TGTGCCTGGATGGCAGGGGGGTTTTCCGGCTACACCTTC
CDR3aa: CAWMAGGFSGYTF

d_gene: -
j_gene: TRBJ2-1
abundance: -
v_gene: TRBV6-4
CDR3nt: TGTGCCAGCAGTGTGACAGATAGCTCCTACAATGAGCAGTTCTTC
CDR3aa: CASSVTDSSYNEQFF

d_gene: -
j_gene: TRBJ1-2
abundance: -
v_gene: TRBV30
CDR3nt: TGTGCCTGGAGTGTACAGGGCGGGAGCGGCTACACCTTC
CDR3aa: CAWSVQGGSGYTF

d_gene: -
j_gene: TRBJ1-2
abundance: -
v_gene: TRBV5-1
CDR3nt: TGCGCCAGCAGCTTCGGTTCCGGGACCAGCTATGGCTACACCTTC
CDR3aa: CASSFGSGTSYGYTF

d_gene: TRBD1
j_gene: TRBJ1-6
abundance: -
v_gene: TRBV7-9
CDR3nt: TGTGCCAGCAGCTTAGCAGGGGGCGAGAATTCACCCCTCCACTTT
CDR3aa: CASSLAGGENSPLHF

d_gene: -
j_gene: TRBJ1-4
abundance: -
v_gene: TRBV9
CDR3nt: TGTGCCAGCAGCGTAGGATGGGAACCGAGTGAAAAACTGTTTTTT
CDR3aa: CASSVGWEPSEKLFF

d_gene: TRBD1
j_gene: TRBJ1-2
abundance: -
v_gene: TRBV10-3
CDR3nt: TGTGCCATCAGTCCAACAGGGGCTGACTATGGCTACACCTTC
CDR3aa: CAISPTGADYGYTF

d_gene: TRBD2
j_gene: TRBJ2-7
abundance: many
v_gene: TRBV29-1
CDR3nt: TGCAGCGTTGAAGATCCCGAACTAGCGGGAGTGGGGATCTACGAGCAGTACTTC
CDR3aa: CSVEDPELAGVGIYEQYF

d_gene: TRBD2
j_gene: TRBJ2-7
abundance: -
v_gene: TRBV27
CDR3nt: TGTGCCAGCAGTGACGTTTGGGGGGGGAGTCACGAGCAGTACTTC
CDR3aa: CASSDVWGGSHEQYF

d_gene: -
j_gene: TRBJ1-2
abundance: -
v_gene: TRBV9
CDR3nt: TGTGCCAGCAGCGTAGATGGGGAAAGTGGCTACACCTTC
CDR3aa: CASSVDGESGYTF

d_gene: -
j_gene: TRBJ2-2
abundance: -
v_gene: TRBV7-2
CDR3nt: TGTGCCAGCAGCTTAGCCCCGGGGCTAGTGAGGAGGAGGACCGGGGAGCTGTTTTTT
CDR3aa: CASSLAPGLVRRRTGELFF

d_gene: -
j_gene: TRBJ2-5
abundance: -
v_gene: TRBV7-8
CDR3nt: TGTGCCAGCAGCCCCGCAGGCCGGGAGACCCAGTACTTC
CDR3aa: CASSPAGRETQYF

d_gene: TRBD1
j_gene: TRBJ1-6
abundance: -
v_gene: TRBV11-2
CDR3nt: TGTGCCAGCAGCAACGGGGGGGACAGAAATTCACCCCTCCACTTT
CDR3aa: CASSNGGDRNSPLHF

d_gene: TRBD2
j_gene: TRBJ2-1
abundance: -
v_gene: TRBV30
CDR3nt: TGTGCCTGGAGCCGACTAGCGGGATCTGAGCAGTTCTTC
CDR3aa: CAWSRLAGSEQFF

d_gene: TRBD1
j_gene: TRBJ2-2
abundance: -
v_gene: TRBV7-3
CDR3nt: TGTGCCAGCAGCGCGCGACAGGGGACCGGGGAGCTGTTTTTT
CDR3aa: CASSARQGTGELFF

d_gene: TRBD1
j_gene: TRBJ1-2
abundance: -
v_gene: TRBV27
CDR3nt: TGTGCCAGCAGTATGACAGGGCCGGGCTATGGCTACACCTTC
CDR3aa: CASSMTGPGYGYTF

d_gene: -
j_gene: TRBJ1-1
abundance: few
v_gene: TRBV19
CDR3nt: TGTGCCAGTATCAATCAGGGGTACGGCGGCACTGAAGCTTTCTTT
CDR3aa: CASINQGYGGTEAFF

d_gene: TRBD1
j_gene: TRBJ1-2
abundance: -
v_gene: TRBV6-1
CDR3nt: TGTGCCAGCAGTGATCACACAGGGGGGGATGGCTACACCTTC
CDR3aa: CASSDHTGGDGYTF

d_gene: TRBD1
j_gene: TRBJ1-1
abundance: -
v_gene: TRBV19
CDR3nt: TGTGCCAGTAGTGACTACAGGGGAGGAGGGACTGAAGCTTTCTTT
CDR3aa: CASSDYRGGGTEAFF

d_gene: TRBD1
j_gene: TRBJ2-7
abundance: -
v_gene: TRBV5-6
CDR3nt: TGTGCCAGCAGCGCCGGGACAGGGAGGTACGAGCAGTACTTC
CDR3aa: CASSAGTGRYEQYF

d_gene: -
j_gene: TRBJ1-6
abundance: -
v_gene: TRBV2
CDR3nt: TGTGCCAGCAGTTTAGATTCGACAGGCTATAATTCACCCCTCCACTTT
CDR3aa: CASSLDSTGYNSPLHF

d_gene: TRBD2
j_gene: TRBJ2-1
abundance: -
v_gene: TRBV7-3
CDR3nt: TGTGCCAGCAGCTCGAGGGGACTAGCGGCCACGGGCGATGAGCAGTTCTTC
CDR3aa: CASSSRGLAATGDEQFF

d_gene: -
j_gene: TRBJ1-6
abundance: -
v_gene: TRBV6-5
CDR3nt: TGTGCCAGCAGTCCCAGGGATCCGGATAATTCACCCCTCCACTTT
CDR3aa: CASSPRDPDNSPLHF

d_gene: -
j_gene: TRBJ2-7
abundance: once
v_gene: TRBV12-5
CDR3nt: TGTGCTAGTGGTTTGGGCAGGGTTAGCTCCTACGAGCAGTACTTC
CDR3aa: CASGLGRVSSYEQYF

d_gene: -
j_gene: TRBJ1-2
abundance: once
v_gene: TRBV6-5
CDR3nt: TGTGCCAGCAGTTACCAACAACTGAACTATGGCTACACCTTC
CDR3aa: CASSYQQLNYGYTF

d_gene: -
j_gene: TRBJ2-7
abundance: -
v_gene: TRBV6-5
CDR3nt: TGTGCCAGCAGTTACTCGGGGGCTAGCGCTACCTACGAGCAGTACTTC
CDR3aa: CASSYSGASATYEQYF

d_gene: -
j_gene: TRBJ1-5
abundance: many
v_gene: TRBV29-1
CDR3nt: TGCAGCGCCAGCGATGGGTTTTTGGGCAATCAGCCCCAGCATTTT
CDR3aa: CSASDGFLGNQPQHF

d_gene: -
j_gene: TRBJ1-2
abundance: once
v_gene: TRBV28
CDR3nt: TGTGCCAGCAGTTTACAGGGTAATTATGGCTACACCTTC
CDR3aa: CASSLQGNYGYTF

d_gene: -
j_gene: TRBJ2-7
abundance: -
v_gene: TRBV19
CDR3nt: TGTGCCAGTAGTATAGAACGCGAGCAGTACTTC
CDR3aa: CASSIEREQYF

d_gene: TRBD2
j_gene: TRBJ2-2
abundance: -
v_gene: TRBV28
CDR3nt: TGTGCCAGCAGCCCGGGACTAGCGGCAGGAAACACCGGGGAGCTGTTTTTT
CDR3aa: CASSPGLAAGNTGELFF

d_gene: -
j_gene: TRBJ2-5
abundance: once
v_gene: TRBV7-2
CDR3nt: TGTGCCAGCAGGCAAGGTGCGGGGGCTGGGGAGACCCAGTACTTC
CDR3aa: CASRQGAGAGETQYF

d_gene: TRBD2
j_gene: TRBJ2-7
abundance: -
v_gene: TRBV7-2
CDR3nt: TGTGCCAGCAGCCTAGCGGGAGACTACGAGCAGTACTTC
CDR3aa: CASSLAGDYEQYF

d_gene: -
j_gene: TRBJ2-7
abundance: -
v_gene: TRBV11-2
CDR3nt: TGTGCCAGCAGCTCCTCTGGCCCGGGCAACTACGAGCAGTACTTC
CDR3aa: CASSSSGPGNYEQYF

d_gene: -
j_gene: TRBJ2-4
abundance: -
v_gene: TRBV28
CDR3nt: TGTGCCAGCAGCTTAACAGGGGCCAAAAACATTCAGTACTTC
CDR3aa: CASSLTGAKNIQYF

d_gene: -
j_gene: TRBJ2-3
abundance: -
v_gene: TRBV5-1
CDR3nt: TGCGCCAGCAGCTTAATGGATACGCAGTATTTT
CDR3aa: CASSLMDTQYF

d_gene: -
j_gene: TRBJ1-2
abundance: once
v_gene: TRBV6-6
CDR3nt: -
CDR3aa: CASSTSAFDGYTF

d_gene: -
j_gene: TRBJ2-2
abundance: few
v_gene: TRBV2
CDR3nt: TGTGCCAGCAGTCGAGACGGAACCGGGGAGCTGTTTTTT
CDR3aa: CASSRDGTGELFF

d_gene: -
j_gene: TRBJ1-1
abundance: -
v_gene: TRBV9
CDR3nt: TGTGCCAGCAGCGTAGGACAGGCGAACACTGAAGCTTTCTTT
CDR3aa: CASSVGQANTEAFF